This T cell receptor (beta chain) is drawn from a study of blood T cell repertoires in COVID-19. In the study overall: Some COVID-19 samples were acute and others convalescent; all came from the United States, Italy and Spain.

Germline V gives CDR1 MDHEN, CDR2 SYDVKM. The CDR3 spans 16 residues. The V end was cut by 6 bases, the J end by 2 bases, with 14 bases between. Clinical histories supplied by participants themselves formed the basis of cohort assignment. Donors in Cohort 3 who had recovered were those with two negative PCRs, healthcare professional clearance, or resolution of their symptoms. Profiling relied on immunoSEQ multiplex PCR, and the TCRdb table lists in-frame clones only, not all of them. The sample lists 250,000 or so clones, approximately 90% occurring once. The sample consisted of PBMCs or T cells enriched from blood (not recorded which). The J gene is TRBJ2-6, the V gene TRBV28; D is ambiguous. This clonotype originated in a man aged 25 to 45 who had recovered from COVID-19. CDR3 amino acids: CASSPPPSAGANVLTF. CDR3 coding DNA: TGTGCCAGCAGCCCCCCCCCTTCGGCTGGGGCCAACGTCCTGACTTTC.